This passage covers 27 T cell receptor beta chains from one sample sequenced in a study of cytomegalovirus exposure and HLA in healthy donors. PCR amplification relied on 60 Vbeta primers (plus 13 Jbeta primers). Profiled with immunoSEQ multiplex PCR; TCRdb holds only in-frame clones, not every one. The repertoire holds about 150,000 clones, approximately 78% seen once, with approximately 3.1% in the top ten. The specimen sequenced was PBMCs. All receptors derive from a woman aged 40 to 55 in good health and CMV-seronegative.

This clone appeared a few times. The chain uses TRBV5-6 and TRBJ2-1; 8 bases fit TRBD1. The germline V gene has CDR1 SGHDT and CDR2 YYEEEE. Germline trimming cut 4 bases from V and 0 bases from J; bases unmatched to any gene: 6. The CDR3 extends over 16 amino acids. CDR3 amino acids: CASSLRTGSSYNEQFF. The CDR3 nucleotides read TGTGCCAGCAGCCTTAGGACAGGGAGCTCCTACAATGAGCAGTTCTTC. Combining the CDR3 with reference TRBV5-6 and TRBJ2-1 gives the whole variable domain DAGVTQSPTHLIKTRGQQVTLRCSPKSGHDTVSWYQQALGQGPQFIFQYYEEEERQRGNFPDRFSGHQFPNYSSELNVNALLLGDSALYLCASSLRTGSSYNEQFFGPGTRLTVL.

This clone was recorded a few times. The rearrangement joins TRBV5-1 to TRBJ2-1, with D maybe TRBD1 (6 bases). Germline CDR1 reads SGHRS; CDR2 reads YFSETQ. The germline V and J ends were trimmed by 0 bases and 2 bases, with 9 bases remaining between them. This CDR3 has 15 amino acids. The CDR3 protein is CASSLGDKAYNEQFF. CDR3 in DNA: TGCGCCAGCAGCTTGGGGGACAAGGCCTACAATGAGCAGTTCTTC.

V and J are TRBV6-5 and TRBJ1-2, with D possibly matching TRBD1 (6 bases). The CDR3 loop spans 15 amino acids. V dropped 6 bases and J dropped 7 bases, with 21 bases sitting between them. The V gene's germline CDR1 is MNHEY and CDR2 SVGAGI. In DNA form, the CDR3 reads TGTGCCAGCAGCCACTCCCGGGACACCCTTCTTGGCTACACCTTC. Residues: CASSHSRDTLLGYTF.

This CDR3 reads CASSPDRQDQPQHF. The CDR3 DNA reads TGTGCCAGCAGCCCGGACAGGCAAGATCAGCCCCAGCATTTT. The chain has TRBV5-5 and TRBJ1-5; 7 positions match TRBD1. Germline CDR1 SGHKS, CDR2 YYEKEE (reference sequence). The CDR3 runs to 14 residues. The junction had 6 bases not matched to a gene; V was cut back by 4 bases and J by 5 bases.

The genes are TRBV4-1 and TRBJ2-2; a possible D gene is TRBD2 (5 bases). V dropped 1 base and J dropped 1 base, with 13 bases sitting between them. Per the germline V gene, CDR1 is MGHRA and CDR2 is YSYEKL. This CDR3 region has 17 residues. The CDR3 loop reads CASSQVNRGLNTGELFF. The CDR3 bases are TGCGCCAGCAGCCAAGTGAATCGGGGATTGAACACCGGGGAGCTGTTTTTT.

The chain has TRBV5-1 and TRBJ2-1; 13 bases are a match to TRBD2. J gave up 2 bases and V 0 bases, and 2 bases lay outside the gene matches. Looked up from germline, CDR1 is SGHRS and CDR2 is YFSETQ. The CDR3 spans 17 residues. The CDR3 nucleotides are TGCGCCAGCAGCTTGGGGGGACTAGCGGGGACCTACAATGAGCAGTTCTTC. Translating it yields CASSLGGLAGTYNEQFF. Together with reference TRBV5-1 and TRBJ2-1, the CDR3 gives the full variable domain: KAGVTQTPRYLIKTRGQQVTLSCSPISGHRSVSWYQQTPGQGLQFLFEYFSETQRNKGNFPGRFSGRQFSNSRSEMNVSTLELGDSALYLCASSLGGLAGTYNEQFFGPGTRLTVL.

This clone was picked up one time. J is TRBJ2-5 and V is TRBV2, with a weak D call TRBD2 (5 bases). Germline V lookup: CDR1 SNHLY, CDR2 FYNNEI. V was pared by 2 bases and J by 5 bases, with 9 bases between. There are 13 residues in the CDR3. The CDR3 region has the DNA TGTGCCAGCAGTGAATACGGGGTTGAGACCCAGTACTTC. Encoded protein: CASSEYGVETQYF. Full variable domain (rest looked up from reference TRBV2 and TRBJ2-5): EPEVTQTPSHQVTQMGQEVILRCVPISNHLYFYWYRQILGQKVEFLVSFYNNEISEKSEIFDDQFSVERPDGSNFTLKIRSTKLEDSAMYFCASSEYGVETQYFGPGTRLLVL.

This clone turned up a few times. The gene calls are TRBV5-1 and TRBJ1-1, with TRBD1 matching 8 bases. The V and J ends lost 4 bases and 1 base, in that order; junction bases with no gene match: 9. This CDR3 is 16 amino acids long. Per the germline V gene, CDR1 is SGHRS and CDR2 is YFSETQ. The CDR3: CASSARGGTGNTEAFF. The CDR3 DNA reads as TGCGCCAGCAGCGCCCGGGGAGGGACAGGGAACACTGAAGCTTTCTTT.

The CDR3 sequence is CASSVGGTNYEQYF. In DNA, the CDR3 is TGTGCCAGCAGCGTAGGCGGTACCAACTACGAGCAGTACTTC. This chain connects TRBV9 to TRBJ2-7; no clear D gene. Germline V lookup: CDR1 SGDLS, CDR2 YYNGEE. Trimming removed 0 bases at V and 3 bases at J, with 10 bases between. The CDR3 covers 14 residues.

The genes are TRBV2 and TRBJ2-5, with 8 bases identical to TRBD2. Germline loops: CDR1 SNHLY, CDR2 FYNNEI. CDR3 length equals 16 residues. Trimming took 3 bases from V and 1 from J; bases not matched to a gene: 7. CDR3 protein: CASSESGLEVQETQYF. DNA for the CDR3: TGTGCCAGCAGTGAGTCGGGACTAGAGGTCCAAGAGACCCAGTACTTC.

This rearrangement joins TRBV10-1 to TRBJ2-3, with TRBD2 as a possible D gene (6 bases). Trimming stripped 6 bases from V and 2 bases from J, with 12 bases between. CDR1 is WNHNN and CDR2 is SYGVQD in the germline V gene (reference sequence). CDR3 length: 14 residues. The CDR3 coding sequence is TGCGCCAGCAGGGGACTGCGAGCCACAGATACGCAGTATTTT. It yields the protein CASRGLRATDTQYF.

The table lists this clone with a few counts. In DNA form, the CDR3 reads TGTGCCAGCAGCTTGGATAGAGGGAGAGGCGAGCAGTTCTTC. Amino acid sequence: CASSLDRGRGEQFF. This sequence joins TRBV7-2 and TRBJ2-1; D is possibly TRBD2 (5 bases). The CDR3 contains 14 residues. Looked up from germline, CDR1 is SGHTA and CDR2 is FQGNSA. V was pared by 3 bases and J by 10 bases, with 16 bases between. Full variable domain (remainder filled in from reference TRBV7-2 and TRBJ2-1): GAGVSQSPSNKVTEKGKDVELRCDPISGHTALYWYRQSLGQGLEFLIYFQGNSAPDKSGLPSDRFSAERTGGSVSTLTIQRTQQEDSAVYLCASSLDRGRGEQFFGPGTRLTVL.

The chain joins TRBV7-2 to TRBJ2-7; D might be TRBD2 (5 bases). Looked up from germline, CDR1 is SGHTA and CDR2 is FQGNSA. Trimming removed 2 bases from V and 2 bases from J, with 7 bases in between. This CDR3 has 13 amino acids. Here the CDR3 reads CASSLRGPYEQYF. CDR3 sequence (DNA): TGTGCCAGCAGCTTAAGAGGGCCCTACGAGCAGTACTTC. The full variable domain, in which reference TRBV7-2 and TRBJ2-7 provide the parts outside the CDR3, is GAGVSQSPSNKVTEKGKDVELRCDPISGHTALYWYRQSLGQGLEFLIYFQGNSAPDKSGLPSDRFSAERTGGSVSTLTIQRTQQEDSAVYLCASSLRGPYEQYFGPGTRLTVT.

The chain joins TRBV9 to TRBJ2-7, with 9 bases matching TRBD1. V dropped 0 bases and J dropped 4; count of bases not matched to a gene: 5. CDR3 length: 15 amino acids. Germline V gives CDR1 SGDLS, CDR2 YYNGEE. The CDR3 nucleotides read TGTGCCAGCAGCGTAGATGGGACAGGGCAGTACGAGCAGTACTTC. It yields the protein CASSVDGTGQYEQYF.

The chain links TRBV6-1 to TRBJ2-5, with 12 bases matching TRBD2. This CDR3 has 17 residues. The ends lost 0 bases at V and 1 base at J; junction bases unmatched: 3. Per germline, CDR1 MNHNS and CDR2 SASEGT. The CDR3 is CASSEASLAGGQETQYF. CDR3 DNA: TGTGCCAGCAGTGAAGCGTCACTAGCGGGGGGCCAAGAGACCCAGTACTTC.

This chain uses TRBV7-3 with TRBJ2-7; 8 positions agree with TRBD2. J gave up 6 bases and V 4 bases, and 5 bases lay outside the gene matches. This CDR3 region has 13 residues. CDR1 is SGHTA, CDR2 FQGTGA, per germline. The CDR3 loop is CASSSTRGGEQYF. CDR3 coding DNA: TGTGCCAGCAGCTCTACTCGGGGGGGCGAGCAGTACTTC.

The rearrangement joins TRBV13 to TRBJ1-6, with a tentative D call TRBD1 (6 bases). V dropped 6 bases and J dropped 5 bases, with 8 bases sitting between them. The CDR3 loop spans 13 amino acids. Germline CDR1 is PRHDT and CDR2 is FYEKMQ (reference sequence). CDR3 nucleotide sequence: TGTGCCAGCAGTCCAGGGGATAATTCACCCCTCCACTTT. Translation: CASSPGDNSPLHF.

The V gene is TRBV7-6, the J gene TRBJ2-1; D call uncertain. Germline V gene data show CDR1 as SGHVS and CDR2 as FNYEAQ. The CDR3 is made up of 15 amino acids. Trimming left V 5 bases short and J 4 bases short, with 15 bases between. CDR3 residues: CASSDGVGVYNEQFF. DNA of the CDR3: TGTGCCAGCAGCGATGGAGTAGGTGTATACAATGAGCAGTTCTTC.

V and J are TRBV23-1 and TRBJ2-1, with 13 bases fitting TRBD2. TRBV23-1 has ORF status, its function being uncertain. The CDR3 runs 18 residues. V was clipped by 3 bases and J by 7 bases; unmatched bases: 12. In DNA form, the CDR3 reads TGCGCCAGCAGTCATCCCCCAAGAACTAGCGGGGGGGCAAATGAGCAGTTCTTC. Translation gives CASSHPPRTSGGANEQFF.

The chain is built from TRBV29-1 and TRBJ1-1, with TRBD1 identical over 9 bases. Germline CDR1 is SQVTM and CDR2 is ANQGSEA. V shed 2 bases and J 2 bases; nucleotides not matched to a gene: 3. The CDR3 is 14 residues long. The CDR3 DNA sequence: TGCAGCGTTGAACGACAGGGGGTCAACACTGAAGCTTTCTTT. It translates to CSVERQGVNTEAFF.

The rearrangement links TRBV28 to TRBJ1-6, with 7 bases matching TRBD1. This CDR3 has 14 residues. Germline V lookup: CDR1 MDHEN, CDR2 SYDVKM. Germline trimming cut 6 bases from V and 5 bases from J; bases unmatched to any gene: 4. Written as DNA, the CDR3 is TGTGCCAGCAGGCTGACAGGGAATAATTCACCCCTCCACTTT. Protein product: CASRLTGNNSPLHF. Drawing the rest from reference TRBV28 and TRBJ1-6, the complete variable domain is DVKVTQSSRYLVKRTGEKVFLECVQDMDHENMFWYRQDPGLGLRLIYFSYDVKMKEKGDIPEGYSVSREKKERFSLILESASTNQTSMYLCASRLTGNNSPLHFGNGTRLTVT.

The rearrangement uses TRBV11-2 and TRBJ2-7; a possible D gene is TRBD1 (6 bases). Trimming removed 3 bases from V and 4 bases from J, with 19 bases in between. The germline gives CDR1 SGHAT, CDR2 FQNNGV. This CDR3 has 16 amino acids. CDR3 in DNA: TGTGCCAGCAGCTTTAACAGGGTCGTATTGGGTTACGAGCAGTACTTC. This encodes CASSFNRVVLGYEQYF.

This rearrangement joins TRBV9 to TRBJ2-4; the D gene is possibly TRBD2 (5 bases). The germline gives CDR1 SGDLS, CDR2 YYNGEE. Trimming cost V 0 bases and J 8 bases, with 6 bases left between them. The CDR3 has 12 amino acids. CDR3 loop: CASSVGGDIQYF. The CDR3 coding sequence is TGTGCCAGCAGCGTAGGGGGAGACATTCAGTACTTC. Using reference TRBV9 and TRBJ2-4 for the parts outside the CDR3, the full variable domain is DSGVTQTPKHLITATGQRVTLRCSPRSGDLSVYWYQQSLDQGLQFLIQYYNGEERAKGNILERFSAQQFPDLHSELNLSSLELGDSALYFCASSVGGDIQYFGAGTRLSVL.

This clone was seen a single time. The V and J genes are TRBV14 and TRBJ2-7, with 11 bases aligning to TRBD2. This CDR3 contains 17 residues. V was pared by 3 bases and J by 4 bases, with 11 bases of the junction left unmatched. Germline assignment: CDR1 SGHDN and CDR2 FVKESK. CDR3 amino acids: CASSQDGLLAGAYEQYF. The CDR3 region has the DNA TGTGCCAGCAGCCAGGATGGGCTACTAGCGGGGGCGTACGAGCAGTACTTC. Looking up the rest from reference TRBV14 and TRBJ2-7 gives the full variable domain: EAGVTQFPSHSVIEKGQTVTLRCDPISGHDNLYWYRRVMGKEIKFLLHFVKESKQDESGMPNNRFLAERTGGTYSTLKVQPAELEDSGVYFCASSQDGLLAGAYEQYFGPGTRLTVT.

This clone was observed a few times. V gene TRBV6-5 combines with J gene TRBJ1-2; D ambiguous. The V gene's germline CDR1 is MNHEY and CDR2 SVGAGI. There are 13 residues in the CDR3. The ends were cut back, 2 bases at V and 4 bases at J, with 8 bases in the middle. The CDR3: CASSYESFYGYTF. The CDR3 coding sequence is TGTGCCAGCAGTTACGAGAGCTTCTATGGCTACACCTTC.

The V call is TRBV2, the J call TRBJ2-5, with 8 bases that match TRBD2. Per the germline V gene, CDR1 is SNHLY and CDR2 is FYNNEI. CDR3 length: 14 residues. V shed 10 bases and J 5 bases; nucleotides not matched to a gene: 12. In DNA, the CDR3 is TGTGCCACTCCCCCGGGACTAGTAGGGGAGACCCAGTACTTC. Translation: CATPPGLVGETQYF.

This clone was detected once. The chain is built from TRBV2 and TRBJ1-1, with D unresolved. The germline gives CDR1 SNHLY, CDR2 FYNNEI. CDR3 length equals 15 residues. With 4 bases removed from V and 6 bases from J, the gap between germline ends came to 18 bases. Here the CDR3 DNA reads TGTGCCAGCAGTGCTCAGGTACCGAGGGTCTCTGAAGCTTTCTTT. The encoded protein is CASSAQVPRVSEAFF.